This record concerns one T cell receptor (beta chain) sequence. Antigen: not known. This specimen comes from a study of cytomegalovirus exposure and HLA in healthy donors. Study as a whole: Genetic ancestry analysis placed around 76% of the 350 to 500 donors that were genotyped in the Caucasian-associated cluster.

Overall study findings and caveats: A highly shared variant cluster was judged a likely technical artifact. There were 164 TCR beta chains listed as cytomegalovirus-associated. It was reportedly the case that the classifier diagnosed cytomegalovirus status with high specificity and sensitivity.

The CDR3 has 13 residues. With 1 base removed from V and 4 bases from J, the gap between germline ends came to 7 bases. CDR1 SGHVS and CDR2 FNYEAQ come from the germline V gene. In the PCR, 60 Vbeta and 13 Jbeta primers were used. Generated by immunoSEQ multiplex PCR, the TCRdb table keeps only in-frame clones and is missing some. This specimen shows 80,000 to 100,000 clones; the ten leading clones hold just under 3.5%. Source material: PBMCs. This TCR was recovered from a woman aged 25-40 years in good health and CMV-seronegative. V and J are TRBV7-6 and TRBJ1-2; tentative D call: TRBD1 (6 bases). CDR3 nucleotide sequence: TGTGCCAGCAGCTTAGGGACAGCCTATGGCTACACCTTC. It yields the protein CASSLGTAYGYTF. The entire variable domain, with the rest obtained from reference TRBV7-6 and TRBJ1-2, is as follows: GAGVSQSPRYKVTKRGQDVALRCDPISGHVSLYWYRQALGQGPEFLTYFNYEAQQDKSGLPNDRFSAERPEGSISTLTIQRTEQRDSAMYRCASSLGTAYGYTFGSGTRLTVV.